The rows below give T cell receptor beta chains drawn from one sample of a study of blood T cell repertoires in COVID-19. Sequenced by immunoSEQ multiplex PCR; TCRdb stores in-frame clones only, minus some. The table shows 200,000 to 250,000 clones, with roughly 92% occurring only once. Sequencing used peripheral blood. Receptor source: a man between 60 and 75 years old with COVID-19, enrolled during active disease. The CDR3 runs from the conserved cysteine through the conserved F or W. D genes are given only for firm matches.

d_gene	v_gene	CDR3aa
-	TRBV5-4	CASIPRGAGYTEAFF
-	TRBV27	CASSRKYRAGPNYGYTF
TRBD2	TRBV7-9	CASSTPKAGGMNEQFF
-	TRBV4-2	CASSQDPLGGLETQYF
-	TRBV18	CASSPNRFSGNTIYF
-	TRBV5-3	CARSFEEGGAPGELFF
-	TRBV30	CAWKPLALGGNTEAFF
-	TRBV20-1	CSAAGSYEQYF
-	TRBV7-9	CASTLSGGYTEAFF
TRBD1	TRBV19	CASTSGTDRGRSPQHF
-	TRBV5-4	CASSFSNYEQYF
-	TRBV28	CASSFQIHQPQHF
TRBD1	TRBV15	CATSRDGQVGFEQYF
TRBD1	TRBV4-1	CASSQTGGSYEQYF
-	TRBV4-3	CASSQESQVPSYEQYF
-	TRBV7-2	CASSRGGTGNTEAFF
-	TRBV6-5	CASMAGYQETQYF
TRBD1	TRBV19	CASSTNLGQQETQYF